What follows is one T cell receptor (beta chain) and its context. The data were taken from a study of T cells expressing NK-cell markers. The CDR3 covers 13 residues. Germline loops: CDR1 SQVTM, CDR2 ANQGSEA. TCRdb re-called the 5' RACE reads and shows each CDR3 protein once, DNA omitted. The sample's table shows fewer than 400,000 distinct CDR3 sequences. The specimen was blood T cells: a sorted CD56 or NKG2C T cell subset, CD4+ or CD8+ T cells, or bulk PBMC T cells (not recorded which). The rearrangement links TRBV29-1 to TRBJ2-7; lacking DNA, the TRBD1 call made by TCRdb goes unchecked. The TCR comes from a man aged 18-70 years in good health. CDR3 sequence: CSVNPRGSYEQYF.